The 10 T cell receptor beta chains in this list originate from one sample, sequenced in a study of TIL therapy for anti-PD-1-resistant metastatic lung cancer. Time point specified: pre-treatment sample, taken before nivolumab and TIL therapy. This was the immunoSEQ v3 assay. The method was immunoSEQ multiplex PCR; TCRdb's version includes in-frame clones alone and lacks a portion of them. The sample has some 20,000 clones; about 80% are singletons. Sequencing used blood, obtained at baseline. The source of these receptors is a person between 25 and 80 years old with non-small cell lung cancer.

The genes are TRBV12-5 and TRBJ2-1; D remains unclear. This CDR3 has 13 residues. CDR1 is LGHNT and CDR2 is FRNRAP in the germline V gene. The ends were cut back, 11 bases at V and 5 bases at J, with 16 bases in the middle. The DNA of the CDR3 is TGTGCTTCCGAACGGCGAAACCACAATGAGCAGTTCTTC. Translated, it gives CASERRNHNEQFF.

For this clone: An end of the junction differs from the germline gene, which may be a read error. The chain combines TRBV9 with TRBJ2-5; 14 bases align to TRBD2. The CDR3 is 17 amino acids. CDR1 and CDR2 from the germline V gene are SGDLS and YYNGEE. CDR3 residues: CARSGGTSGGLQETQYF. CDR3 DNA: TGCGCCCGCAGCGGGGGGACTAGCGGGGGCCTCCAAGAGACCCAGTACTTC.

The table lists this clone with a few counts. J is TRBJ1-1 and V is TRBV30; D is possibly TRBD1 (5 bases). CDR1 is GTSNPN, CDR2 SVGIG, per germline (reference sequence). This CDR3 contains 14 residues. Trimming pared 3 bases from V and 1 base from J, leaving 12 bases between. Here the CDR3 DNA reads TGTGCCTGGAGAACAGGAAGCTGGAACACTGAAGCTTTCTTT. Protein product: CAWRTGSWNTEAFF.

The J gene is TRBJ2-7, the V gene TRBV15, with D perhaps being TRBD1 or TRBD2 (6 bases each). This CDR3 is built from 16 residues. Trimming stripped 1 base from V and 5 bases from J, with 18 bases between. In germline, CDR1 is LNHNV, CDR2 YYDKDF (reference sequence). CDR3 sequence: CATSRGGQGGANEQYF. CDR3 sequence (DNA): TGTGCCACCAGCAGAGGGGGGCAGGGCGGGGCCAACGAGCAGTACTTC.

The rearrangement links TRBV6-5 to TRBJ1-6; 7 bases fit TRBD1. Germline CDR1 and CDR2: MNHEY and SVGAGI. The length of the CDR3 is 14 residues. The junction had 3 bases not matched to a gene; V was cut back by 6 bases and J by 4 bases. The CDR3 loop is CASSLGQYNSPLHF. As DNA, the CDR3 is TGTGCCAGCAGCCTGGGACAGTATAATTCACCCCTCCACTTT.

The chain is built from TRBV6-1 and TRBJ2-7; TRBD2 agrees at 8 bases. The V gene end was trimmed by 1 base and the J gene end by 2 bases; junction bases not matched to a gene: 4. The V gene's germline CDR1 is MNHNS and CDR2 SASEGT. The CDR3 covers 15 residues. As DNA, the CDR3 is TGTGCCAGCAGTGAAGGACTAGCGCGCCCCTACGAGCAGTACTTC. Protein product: CASSEGLARPYEQYF.

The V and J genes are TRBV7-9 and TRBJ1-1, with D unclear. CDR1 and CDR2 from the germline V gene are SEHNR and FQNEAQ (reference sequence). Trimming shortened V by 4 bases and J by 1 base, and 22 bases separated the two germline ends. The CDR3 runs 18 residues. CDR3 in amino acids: CASSSERIGQVRNTEAFF. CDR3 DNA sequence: TGTGCCAGCAGCTCTGAGAGGATTGGTCAGGTACGGAACACTGAAGCTTTCTTT.

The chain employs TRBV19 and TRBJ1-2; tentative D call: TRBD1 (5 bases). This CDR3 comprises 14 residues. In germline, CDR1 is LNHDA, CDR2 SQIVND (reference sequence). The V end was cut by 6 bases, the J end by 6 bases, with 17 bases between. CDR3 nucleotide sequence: TGTGCCAGTAGGGGATTGGGGGGACTTGATGGCTACACCTTC. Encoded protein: CASRGLGGLDGYTF. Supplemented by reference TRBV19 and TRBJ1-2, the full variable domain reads DGGITQSPKYLFRKEGQNVTLSCEQNLNHDAMYWYRQDPGQGLRLIYYSQIVNDFQKGDIAEGYSVSREKKESFPLTVTSAQKNPTAFYLCASRGLGGLDGYTFGSGTRLTVV.

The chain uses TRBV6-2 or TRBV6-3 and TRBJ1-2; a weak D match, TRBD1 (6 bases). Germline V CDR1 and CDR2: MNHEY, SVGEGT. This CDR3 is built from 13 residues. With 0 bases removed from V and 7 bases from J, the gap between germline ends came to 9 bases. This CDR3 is CASSYSPRGGYTF. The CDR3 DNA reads TGTGCCAGCAGTTACTCTCCCAGGGGTGGCTACACCTTC.

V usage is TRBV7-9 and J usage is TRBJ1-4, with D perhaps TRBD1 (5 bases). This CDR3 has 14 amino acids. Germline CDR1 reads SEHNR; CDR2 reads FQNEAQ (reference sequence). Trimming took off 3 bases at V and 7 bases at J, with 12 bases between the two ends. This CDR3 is CASSFAGSSEKLFF. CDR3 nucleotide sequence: TGTGCCAGCAGCTTCGCAGGGTCGAGTGAAAAACTGTTTTTT.